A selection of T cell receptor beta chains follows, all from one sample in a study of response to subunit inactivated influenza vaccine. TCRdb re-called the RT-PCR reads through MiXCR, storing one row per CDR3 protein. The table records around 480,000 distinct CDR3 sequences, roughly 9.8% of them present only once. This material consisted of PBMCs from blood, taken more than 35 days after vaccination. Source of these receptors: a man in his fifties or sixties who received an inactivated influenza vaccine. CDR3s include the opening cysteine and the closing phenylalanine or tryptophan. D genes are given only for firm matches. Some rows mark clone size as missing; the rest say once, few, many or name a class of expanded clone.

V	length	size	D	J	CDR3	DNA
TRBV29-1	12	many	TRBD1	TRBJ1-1	CSVGAGGTEAFF	TGCAGCGTTGGGGCAGGGGGCACTGAAGCTTTCTTT
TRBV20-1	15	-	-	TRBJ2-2	CSARGRGRHTGELFF	TGCAGTGCTAGAGGAAGGGGTAGGCACACCGGGGAGCTGTTTTTT
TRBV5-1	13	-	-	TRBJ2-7	CASIGQGGYEQYF	TGCGCCAGCATAGGCCAGGGCGGCTACGAGCAGTACTTC
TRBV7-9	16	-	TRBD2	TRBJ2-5	CASSRTSGGGQETQYF	TGTGCCAGCAGCCGGACTAGCGGGGGGGGGCAAGAGACCCAGTACTTC
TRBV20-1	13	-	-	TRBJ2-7	CSGIQDYPLEQYF	TGCAGTGGTATTCAGGACTACCCTCTCGAGCAGTACTTC
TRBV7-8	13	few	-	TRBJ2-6	CASTAVGANVLTF	TGTGCCAGCACCGCTGTCGGGGCCAACGTCCTGACTTTC
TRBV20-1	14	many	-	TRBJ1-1	CSARDIMINTEAFF	TGCAGTGCTAGAGATATCATGATAAACACTGAAGCTTTCTTT
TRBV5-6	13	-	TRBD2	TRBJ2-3	CASSLGPGGTQYF	TGTGCCAGCAGCTTAGGTCCGGGGGGGACGCAGTATTTT
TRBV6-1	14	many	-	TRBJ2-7	CASSPPGRGRGQYF	TGTGCCAGCAGTCCCCCGGGGAGGGGGCGGGGGCAGTACTTC
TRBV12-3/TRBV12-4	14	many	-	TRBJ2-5	CASSFRGGGETQYF	TGTGCCAGCAGTTTTCGTGGGGGCGGGGAGACCCAGTACTTC
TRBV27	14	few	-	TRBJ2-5	CASSLFSVQETQYF	TGTGCCAGCAGTTTATTCTCCGTCCAAGAGACCCAGTACTTC
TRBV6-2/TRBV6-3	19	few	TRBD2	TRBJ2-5	CASSYSIGGSAYTQETQYF	TGTGCCAGCAGTTACTCGATAGGCGGGAGCGCCTACACTCAAGAGACCCAGTACTTC
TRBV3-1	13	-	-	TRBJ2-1	CASSQDQAGEQFF	TGTGCCAGCAGCCAAGATCAAGCGGGTGAGCAGTTCTTC
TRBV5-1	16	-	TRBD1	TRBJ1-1	CASSSRYRGQDTEAFF	TGCGCCAGCAGCTCCCGATACAGGGGGCAGGACACTGAAGCTTTCTTT
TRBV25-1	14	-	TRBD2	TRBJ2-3	CASSHSGAGDTQYF	TGTGCCAGCAGCCATAGCGGGGCAGGGGATACGCAGTATTTT
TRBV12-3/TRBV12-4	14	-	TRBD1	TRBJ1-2	CASSGTGGVDGYTF	TGTGCCAGCAGCGGGACAGGGGGGGTTGATGGCTACACCTTC
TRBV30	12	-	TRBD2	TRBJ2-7	CALAGGPYEQYF	TGTGCCTTAGCGGGAGGGCCCTACGAGCAGTACTTC
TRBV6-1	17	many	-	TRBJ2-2	CASTTRAGPANTGELFF	TGTGCCAGCACTACAAGGGCAGGGCCCGCGAACACCGGGGAGCTGTTTTTT
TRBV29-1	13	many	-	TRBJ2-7	CSVVYGGYYEQYF	TGCAGCGTTGTCTACGGGGGCTACTACGAGCAGTACTTC
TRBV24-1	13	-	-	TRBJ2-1	CATSDAQINEQFF	TGTGCCACCAGTGATGCTCAAATAAATGAGCAGTTCTTC
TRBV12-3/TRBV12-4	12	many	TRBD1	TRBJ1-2	CASRQGSYGYTF	TGTGCCAGCAGACAGGGGAGCTATGGCTACACCTTC
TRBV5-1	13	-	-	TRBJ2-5	CASSTAQGETQYF	TGCGCCAGCAGCACTGCCCAAGGAGAGACCCAGTACTTC
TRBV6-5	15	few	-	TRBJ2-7	CASSYPQGTVYEQYF	TGTGCCAGCAGCTACCCTCAGGGGACGGTCTACGAGCAGTACTTC
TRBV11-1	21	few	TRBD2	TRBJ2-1	CASSLGWDYLGRGGSPNEQFF	TGTGCCAGCAGCTTAGGGTGGGACTACCTCGGGAGGGGTGGATCCCCCAATGAGCAGTTCTTC
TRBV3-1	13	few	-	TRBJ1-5	CASSPTSRQPQHF	TGTGCCAGCAGCCCGACATCGCGTCAGCCCCAGCATTTT
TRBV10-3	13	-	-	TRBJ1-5	CAISDRVNQPQHF	TGTGCCATCAGTGACAGGGTCAATCAGCCCCAGCATTTT
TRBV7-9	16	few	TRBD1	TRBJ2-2	CASSLVAGGYTGELFF	TGTGCCAGCAGCTTAGTGGCAGGGGGCTACACCGGGGAGCTGTTTTTT
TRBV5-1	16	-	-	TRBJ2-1	CASSLFAGQTYNEQFF	TGCGCCAGCAGCTTGTTCGCGGGACAGACATACAATGAGCAGTTCTTC
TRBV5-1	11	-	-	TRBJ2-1	CASNTGNEQFF	TGCGCCAGCAATACTGGCAATGAGCAGTTCTTC
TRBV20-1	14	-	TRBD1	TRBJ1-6	CSARGTGANSPLHF	TGCAGTGCTAGGGGGACAGGGGCCAATTCACCCCTCCACTTT
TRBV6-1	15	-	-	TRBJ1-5	CASTTIGDSNQPQHF	TGTGCCAGCACCACGATCGGCGATAGCAATCAGCCCCAGCATTTT
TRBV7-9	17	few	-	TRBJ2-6	CASSVVQDGPGANVLTF	TGTGCCAGCAGCGTCGTGCAGGATGGACCTGGGGCCAACGTCCTGACTTTC
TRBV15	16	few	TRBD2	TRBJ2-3	CATSGGLAGSTDTQYF	TGTGCCACCAGCGGGGGACTAGCGGGGAGCACAGATACGCAGTATTTT
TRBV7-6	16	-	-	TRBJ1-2	CASSLGRALSSYGYTF	TGTGCCAGCAGCTTAGGCCGGGCCCTCTCCTCCTATGGCTACACCTTC
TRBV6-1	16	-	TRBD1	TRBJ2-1	CASRGGYRSSYNEQFF	TGTGCCAGCCGAGGGGGCTACAGAAGCTCCTACAATGAGCAGTTCTTC
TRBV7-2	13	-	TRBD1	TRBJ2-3	CATGTGVTDTQYF	TGTGCCACCGGGACAGGGGTCACAGATACGCAGTATTTT
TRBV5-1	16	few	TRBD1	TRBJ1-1	CASSWGTELMNTEAFF	TGCGCCAGCAGTTGGGGGACAGAACTTATGAACACTGAAGCTTTCTTT
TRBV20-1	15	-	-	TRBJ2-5	CSAQATAGSQETQYF	TGCAGTGCCCAGGCGACGGCGGGATCTCAAGAGACCCAGTACTTC
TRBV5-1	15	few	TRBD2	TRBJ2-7	CASSTSGTSGYEQYF	TGCGCCAGCAGTACATCCGGGACTAGCGGCTACGAGCAGTACTTC
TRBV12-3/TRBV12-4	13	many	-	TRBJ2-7	CASSETVSYEQYF	TGTGCCAGCAGTGAGACAGTCTCCTACGAGCAGTACTTC
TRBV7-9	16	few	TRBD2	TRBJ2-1	CASSASERGFYNEQFF	TGTGCCAGCAGCGCCTCCGAGCGGGGATTCTACAATGAGCAGTTCTTC